This T cell receptor (beta chain) came from a study of T cells after yellow fever vaccination. The V gene end was trimmed by 5 bases and the J gene end by 1 base; junction bases not matched to a gene: 19. Per the germline V gene, CDR1 is ENHRY and CDR2 is SYGVKD. The CDR3 runs 20 residues. MiXCR, run by TCRdb on the 5' RACE reads, gives a single entry per CDR3 protein. The sample has some 600,000 distinct CDR3 sequences, 9% to 15% seen once. The chain employs TRBV10-3 and TRBJ2-1; 8 bases align to TRBD2. The starting material was PBMCs, obtained on the day of the yellow fever booster vaccination. The source of this sequence is a man aged 30 to 39 who received the YFV17D yellow fever vaccine. In DNA, the CDR3 is TGTGCCATCAGTCGCCGGGAGGGGCGGGAACAAGCGGGGTCCTACAATGAGCAGTTCTTC. Protein product: CAISRREGREQAGSYNEQFF.